This T cell receptor (beta chain) was observed in a study of blood T cell repertoires in COVID-19. Study details: The samples span acute and convalescent COVID-19 from the United States, Italy and Spain. The cDNA or gDNA used as material had been derived from T cells, B-cell-depleted T cells, or PBMCs.

In the study's own analysis: Estimation of nucleated cell counts relied on the amplification of reference gene primers. TCRdb's table, derived via immunoSEQ multiplex PCR, lists solely in-frame clones and lacks some. The DNA gave D and trimming, while V, J and clone size come from that table. The sample records fewer than 110,000 clones, about 89% being singletons. Germline V gives CDR1 SGDLS, CDR2 YYNGEE. The CDR3 covers 15 residues. Turning to this clone: At one end the junction does not follow the germline gene, possibly because of a read error.

Specimen: peripheral blood. V and J are TRBV9 and TRBJ2-7, with 11 bases identical to TRBD2. The sequence derives from a middle-aged man with active or convalescent COVID-19. CDR3 sequence: CASSPTLAGAYGQYF. CDR3 bases: TGTGCCAGCAGCCCGACACTAGCGGGAGCCTACGGGCAGTACTTC.